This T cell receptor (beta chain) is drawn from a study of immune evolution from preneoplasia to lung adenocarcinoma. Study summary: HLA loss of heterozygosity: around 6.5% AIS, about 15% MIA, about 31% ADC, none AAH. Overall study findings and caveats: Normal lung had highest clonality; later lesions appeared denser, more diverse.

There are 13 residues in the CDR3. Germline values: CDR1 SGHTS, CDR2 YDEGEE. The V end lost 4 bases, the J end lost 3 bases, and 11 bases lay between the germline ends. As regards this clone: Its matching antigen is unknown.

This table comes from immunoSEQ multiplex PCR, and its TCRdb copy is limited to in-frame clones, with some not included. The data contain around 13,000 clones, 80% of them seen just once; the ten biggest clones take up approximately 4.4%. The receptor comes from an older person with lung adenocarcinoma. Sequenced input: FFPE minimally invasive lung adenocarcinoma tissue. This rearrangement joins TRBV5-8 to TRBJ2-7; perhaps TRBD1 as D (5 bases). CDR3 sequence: CASSRQRGYEQYF. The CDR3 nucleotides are TGTGCCAGCAGCCGGCAAAGGGGCTACGAGCAGTACTTC.